The source of this TCR beta chain is a study of fetal regulatory T cell absence and autoimmunity. Germline CDR1 is SGHVS and CDR2 is FQNEAQ. V was clipped by 4 bases and J by 7 bases; unmatched bases: 0. The CDR3 covers 12 residues. For this clone: The antigen is undetermined.

Data came from immunoSEQ multiplex PCR; TCRdb stores just in-frame clones and leaves some out. The table records approximately 49,000 clones, approximately 80% of them present only once. The study's findings and limits: Some top pancreas TCR clones were over 100-fold enriched versus cord blood.

The specimen sequenced was cord blood. The chain uses TRBV7-8 and TRBJ1-2, with TRBD1 matching 10 bases. This receptor was obtained from a newborn boy with IPEX syndrome. CDR3 loop: CASSWTGGGYTF. DNA for the CDR3: TGTGCCAGCAGCTGGACAGGGGGTGGCTACACCTTC.